The entry below gives a single TCR beta chain sequence along with its context. This sample is part of a study of blood T cell repertoires in COVID-19. Overall study: Acute and convalescent COVID-19 samples came from the United States, Italy and Spain. T cells, B-cell-depleted T cells, or PBMCs supplied cDNA or gDNA.

The CDR3 contains 13 residues. Trimming left V 5 bases short and J 1 base short, with 7 bases between. Germline V CDR1 and CDR2: MGHRA, YSYEKL. Authors' data handling: Nucleated cell number was recorded as an estimate derived from reference gene primer amplification. Here immunoSEQ multiplex PCR was the method, and the copy in TCRdb shows in-frame clones only, minus some. V and J calls and clone size are copied from that table; D and trimming were computed from the DNA. This table holds roughly 250,000 clones, about 88% found once. This receptor was obtained from a woman aged 40 to 50 who had recovered from COVID-19. The chain carries TRBV4-1 and TRBJ2-3; a possible D gene is TRBD1 (6 bases). The specimen was peripheral blood. The CDR3 spells CASSKGGTDTQYF. CDR3 DNA: TGCGCCAGCAGCAAGGGGGGCACAGATACGCAGTATTTT.